These 31 T cell receptor beta chains share one sample of origin, sequenced in a study of blood T cell repertoires in COVID-19 (dated by TCRdb to about 2020). The method was the immunoSEQ multiplex PCR assay. TCRdb stores this immuneACCESS table with in-frame sequences only. Part of the clones is absent; in the studies checked, under half of the shortfall reflects unresolved V genes, and no reason is known for the rest. For this sample the table gives around 94,000 clones, of which around 85% were detected only once. The ten largest clones capture 3.4% of the sample. Sequencing was performed on peripheral blood. Receptor source: a middle-aged man with acute or convalescent COVID-19.

CDR3 loop: CASSPAGLADYEQYF. CDR3 in DNA: TGTGCCAGCTCACCTGCCGGACTAGCAGATTACGAGCAGTACTTC. The chain couples TRBV18 to TRBJ2-7, with 8 bases lining up with TRBD2. J was trimmed by 4 bases and V by 3 bases; bases with no gene match: 8. CDR3 length: 15 amino acids. CDR1 and CDR2 (germline): KGHSH, LQKENI.

The gene calls are TRBV5-1 and TRBJ2-3, with 9 bases matching TRBD2. This CDR3 is 15 amino acids long. The V gene end was trimmed by 4 bases and the J gene end by 2 bases; junction bases not matched to a gene: 5. CDR1 is SGHRS, CDR2 YFSETQ, per germline. CDR3 bases: TGCGCCAGCAGCCCCATAGCGGGAGACACAGATACGCAGTATTTT. Protein sequence: CASSPIAGDTDTQYF.

This clone was observed a single time. The J gene is TRBJ1-5, the V gene TRBV4-1; 8 positions agree with TRBD1. Trimming removed 4 bases from V and 0 bases from J; junction bases left unmatched: 5. Looked up from germline, CDR1 is MGHRA and CDR2 is YSYEKL. The CDR3 extends over 16 amino acids. DNA for the CDR3: TGCGCCAGCAGCCGGCAGCAGGGGGCTAGCAATCAGCCCCAGCATTTT. Translation: CASSRQQGASNQPQHF.

This clone was detected only once. The rearrangement links TRBV7-2 to TRBJ2-7, with D possibly being TRBD1 (6 bases). V lost 8 bases and J 5 bases, leaving 19 bases between the germline ends. CDR1 and CDR2 from the germline V gene are SGHTA and FQGNSA. The CDR3 totals 14 residues. In DNA form, the CDR3 reads TGTGCCAGCTCCTCAGGGGTGTGGGGGCACGAGCAGTACTTC. It codes for CASSSGVWGHEQYF. Full variable domain (remainder filled in from reference TRBV7-2 and TRBJ2-7): GAGVSQSPSNKVTEKGKDVELRCDPISGHTALYWYRQSLGQGLEFLIYFQGNSAPDKSGLPSDRFSAERTGGSVSTLTIQRTQQEDSAVYLCASSSGVWGHEQYFGPGTRLTVT.

CDR3 nucleotide sequence: TGTGCCAGCAGTGGACAGGGCCGAGAGCAGTACTTC. Translating gives CASSGQGREQYF. The chain uses TRBV2 and TRBJ2-7; TRBD1 agrees at 7 bases. Losses at the gene ends were 4 bases for V and 7 bases for J; bases not matched to a gene: 4. This CDR3 has 12 amino acids. The germline gives CDR1 SNHLY, CDR2 FYNNEI.

The gene calls are TRBV9 and TRBJ1-6; perhaps TRBD1 as D (5 bases). The V end was cut by 6 bases, the J end by 7 bases, with 11 bases between. This CDR3 is built from 13 residues. The germline V gene encodes CDR1 SGDLS and CDR2 YYNGEE. The CDR3 loop is CASKGPGNSPLHF. The CDR3 DNA is TGTGCCAGCAAGGGCCCAGGGAATTCACCCCTCCACTTT. Full variable domain (outside the CDR3, taken from reference TRBV9 and TRBJ1-6): DSGVTQTPKHLITATGQRVTLRCSPRSGDLSVYWYQQSLDQGLQFLIQYYNGEERAKGNILERFSAQQFPDLHSELNLSSLELGDSALYFCASKGPGNSPLHFGNGTRLTVT.

This clone was found once. The J gene is TRBJ2-1, the V gene TRBV4-3, with TRBD2 matching over 10 bases. Germline CDR1 and CDR2: LGHNA and YSLEER. J lost 5 bases, V lost 5 bases, and 15 bases had no gene match. This CDR3 is 18 amino acids long. The chain's CDR3 is CASSKRTSGKTQDNEQFF. The CDR3, as DNA: TGCGCCAGCAGCAAGAGGACTAGCGGAAAAACTCAGGACAATGAGCAGTTCTTC.

The CDR3 DNA reads as TGTGCCAGCAGCCCCCCCACCGGGACTAGCGAGGCAGATACGCAGTATTTT. As protein: CASSPPTGTSEADTQYF. The chain joins TRBV7-3 to TRBJ2-3, with TRBD2 matching over 10 bases. The CDR3 is 17 amino acids. The J segment lost 4 bases and the V segment lost 5 bases, leaving 12 bases of the junction unmatched. Germline CDR1 is SGHTA and CDR2 is FQGTGA.

The CDR3 bases are TGTGCCAGTTCTTCTTTTGGGGGGTCGGGCACTGAAGCTTTCTTT. This sequence encodes CASSSFGGSGTEAFF. The rearrangement uses TRBV19 and TRBJ1-1, with a weak D call TRBD1 (5 bases). Germline-derived CDR1 and CDR2 are LNHDA and SQIVND (reference sequence). V was clipped by 8 bases and J by 4 bases, with 20 bases between them. The CDR3 contains 15 residues.

The chain combines TRBV2 with TRBJ2-7, with 7 positions matching TRBD1. CDR1 SNHLY and CDR2 FYNNEI come from the germline V gene. The CDR3 sequence is 13 residues long. V shed 6 bases, J shed 0 bases, and the junction held 2 bases outside the gene matches. The CDR3 nucleotides are TGTGCCAGCAGACGACAGGGCTCCTACGAGCAGTACTTC. Amino acid sequence: CASRRQGSYEQYF.

The V gene is TRBV18, the J gene TRBJ1-1; tentative D call: TRBD1 (5 bases). Germline V gene data show CDR1 as KGHSH and CDR2 as LQKENI. CDR3 length: 15 residues. V was pared by 2 bases and J by 1 base, with 11 bases between. The CDR3 DNA reads as TGTGCCAGCTCACCAGCGACAGCCCCGAACACTGAAGCTTTCTTT. It translates to CASSPATAPNTEAFF.

The gene calls are TRBV6-1 and TRBJ2-3, with D possibly TRBD2 on 6 matching bases. The CDR3 runs 15 residues. V lost 3 bases, J lost 2 bases, and 12 bases lay in between. The germline V gene encodes CDR1 MNHNS and CDR2 SASEGT. CDR3 coding DNA: TGTGCCAGCAGTGATTGGGGGGATACCACAGATACGCAGTATTTT. Its protein product is CASSDWGDTTDTQYF.

The J gene is TRBJ2-3, the V gene TRBV28, with 9 nucleotides matching TRBD2. Germline V lookup: CDR1 MDHEN, CDR2 SYDVKM. The ends lost 2 bases at V and 2 bases at J; junction bases unmatched: 5. The CDR3 covers 16 residues. CDR3 DNA: TGTGCCAGCAGTTTAGCGGCTAGCGGGGACACAGATACGCAGTATTTT. It encodes CASSLAASGDTDTQYF.

The J gene is TRBJ1-2, the V gene TRBV18; TRBD1 might be the D (5 bases). The CDR3 is made up of 14 amino acids. V shed 4 bases and J shed 6 bases, with 15 bases lying between them. Per germline, CDR1 KGHSH and CDR2 LQKENI. The CDR3 DNA follows: TGTGCCAGCTCACTCACCCAGGGTGTTGATGGCTACACCTTC. Its protein is CASSLTQGVDGYTF.

The V and J genes are TRBV25-1 and TRBJ1-4; maybe TRBD1 (6 bases). CDR1 is MGHDK and CDR2 is SYGVNS in the germline V gene. This CDR3 contains 14 residues. Trimming cost V 4 bases and J 8 bases, with 14 bases left between them. The CDR3 bases are TGTGCCAGCAGTGTACGGGGACAAACGGAAAAACTGTTTTTT. It specifies CASSVRGQTEKLFF.

The rearrangement links TRBV19 to TRBJ2-7; 8 bases fit TRBD1. V trimming: 5 bases; J trimming: 5 bases; junction bases outside the gene matches: 8. The CDR3 has 14 amino acids. CDR1 is LNHDA, CDR2 SQIVND, per germline (reference sequence). The CDR3 reads CASSSDRVTDEQYF. CDR3 DNA sequence: TGTGCCAGTAGTTCGGACAGGGTAACGGACGAGCAGTACTTC.

This clone occurred once. The CDR3 DNA reads as TGTGCCAGCAGCCCGGGAGCACAATTTTCTGGAAACACCATATATTTT. Translation gives CASSPGAQFSGNTIYF. The chain links TRBV5-4 to TRBJ1-3; D not certain. This CDR3 region has 16 residues. Trimming stripped 4 bases from V and 1 base from J, with 15 bases between. Germline V gives CDR1 SGHNT, CDR2 YYREEE (reference sequence).

This clone was detected only once. The chain has TRBV19 and TRBJ1-1; D uncertain. The CDR3 sequence is 14 residues long. The V gene's germline CDR1 is LNHDA and CDR2 SQIVND (reference sequence). Between the trimmed V and J ends, which lost 3 bases and 4 bases, there was a span of 12 bases. The CDR3 protein is CASSIPGSSTEAFF. The CDR3 coding sequence is TGTGCCAGTAGTATCCCGGGGTCTTCCACTGAAGCTTTCTTT.

V and J are TRBV5-5 and TRBJ2-3; D remains unclear. The germline V gene encodes CDR1 SGHKS and CDR2 YYEKEE (reference sequence). This CDR3 is 15 amino acids long. V lost 5 bases to trimming and J lost 3 bases, with 16 bases between them. The CDR3 coding sequence is TGTGCCAGCAGACTAACGGCGCTGGAGACAGATACGCAGTATTTT. This codes for CASRLTALETDTQYF.

The chain joins TRBV4-3 to TRBJ1-6; a possible D gene is TRBD1 (6 bases). CDR3 length: 16 amino acids. In germline, CDR1 is LGHNA, CDR2 YSLEER. Trimming pared 1 base from V and 6 bases from J, leaving 13 bases between. Here the CDR3 DNA reads TGCGCCAGCAGCCAAGGGACAGCAGGGTTTAATTCACCCCTCCACTTT. The encoded protein is CASSQGTAGFNSPLHF.

The chain has TRBV10-3 and TRBJ2-2, with 9 bases fitting TRBD2. CDR1 and CDR2 (germline): ENHRY, SYGVKD. This CDR3 is built from 14 residues. Losses at the gene ends were 9 bases for V and 5 bases for J; bases not matched to a gene: 7. CDR3 protein: CAILSGSVTGELFF. CDR3 DNA: TGTGCCATTCTTAGCGGGAGTGTTACCGGGGAGCTGTTTTTT.

CDR3 in amino acids: CASKPTSGSYEQYF. DNA of the CDR3: TGTGCCAGCAAGCCGACTAGCGGGAGCTACGAGCAGTACTTC. V is TRBV6-4 and J is TRBJ2-7, with 12 positions matching TRBD2. Germline values: CDR1 MRHNA, CDR2 SNTAGT. Unmatched junction bases numbered 4, after V lost 7 bases and J lost 3 bases. The CDR3 is made up of 14 amino acids.

This clone is a singleton in its sample. This chain connects TRBV12-5 to TRBJ1-2; 11 nucleotides match TRBD1. This CDR3 is 16 amino acids long. Trimming cost V 0 bases and J 1 base; bases outside gene matches: 1. Looked up from germline, CDR1 is LGHNT and CDR2 is FRNRAP. In DNA form, the CDR3 reads TGTGCTAGTGGTTTGGTTGGGACAGGGGGTAACTATGGCTACACCTTC. Residues: CASGLVGTGGNYGYTF.

This clone has a single count. The chain links TRBV30 to TRBJ1-1; 8 bases align to TRBD1. The CDR3 runs to 12 residues. Losses at the gene ends were 4 bases for V and 5 bases for J; bases not matched to a gene: 3. Looked up from germline, CDR1 is GTSNPN and CDR2 is SVGIG (reference sequence). CDR3 in DNA: TGTGCCTGGACAAACAGGGGGACTGAAGCTTTCTTT. Translated, it gives CAWTNRGTEAFF.

The chain couples TRBV6-5 to TRBJ2-5; 9 bases fit TRBD1. The germline gives CDR1 MNHEY, CDR2 SVGAGI. V shed 6 bases, J shed 7 bases, and the junction held 12 bases outside the gene matches. This CDR3 has 15 residues. The CDR3 DNA reads as TGTGCCAGCAGCCAGACCGGGACAGGGCCCGTGACCCAGTACTTC. Its translation is CASSQTGTGPVTQYF.

CDR3 bases: TGTGCCAGCAGTAGTAGCGGGGGGGCGTCCCTGGAGCTGTTTTTT. Translating it yields CASSSSGGASLELFF. The chain carries TRBV6-2 or TRBV6-3 and TRBJ2-2; 11 nucleotides line up with TRBD2. J lost 10 bases, V lost 5 bases, and 9 bases had no gene match. Germline V gives CDR1 MNHEY, CDR2 SVGEGT. This CDR3 is 15 amino acids long.

The chain carries TRBV29-1 and TRBJ1-1; D gene ambiguous. Per the germline V gene, CDR1 is SQVTM and CDR2 is ANQGSEA. The ends were cut back, 5 bases at V and 1 base at J, with 11 bases in the middle. The CDR3 loop spans 13 amino acids. As DNA, the CDR3 is TGCAGCGTTTCCCTGGGCACGAACACTGAAGCTTTCTTT. Its translation: CSVSLGTNTEAFF.

The chain links TRBV7-8 to TRBJ1-2; 7 positions match TRBD1. The V segment lost 1 base and the J segment 4 bases; nucleotides outside the gene matches: 3. The CDR3 runs 14 residues. Germline CDR1 and CDR2: SGHVS and FQNEAQ. DNA for the CDR3: TGTGCCAGCAGCTTAGGACAGGGCTTCTATGGCTACACCTTC. It yields the protein CASSLGQGFYGYTF.

The chain carries TRBV19 and TRBJ1-5; D unclear. The V gene lost 3 bases and the J gene lost 4 bases, with 10 bases spanning the gap. The CDR3 extends over 14 amino acids. Germline lookup yields CDR1 LNHDA and CDR2 SQIVND (reference sequence). The CDR3 region is CASSMANLNQPQHF. CDR3 in DNA: TGTGCCAGTAGTATGGCAAATTTAAATCAGCCCCAGCATTTT. Full variable domain (missing parts from reference TRBV19 and TRBJ1-5): DGGITQSPKYLFRKEGQNVTLSCEQNLNHDAMYWYRQDPGQGLRLIYYSQIVNDFQKGDIAEGYSVSREKKESFPLTVTSAQKNPTAFYLCASSMANLNQPQHFGDGTRLSIL.

Remarks on this clone: One end of the junction is discordant with germline, which a read error may explain. The CDR3 DNA reads TGTGCCAGCAGCCAAGATGTGGACAGCCCCCCCCGTTGG. It encodes CASSQDVDSPPRW. The chain recombines TRBV3-1 (or the pseudogene TRBV3-2) with TRBJ1-5, with D possibly matching TRBD1 (6 bases). The CDR3 has 13 amino acids. CDR1 and CDR2 from the germline V gene are LGHDT and YNNKEL (reference sequence).

The rearrangement links TRBV5-1 to TRBJ2-7; perhaps TRBD2 as D (6 bases). The CDR3 has 13 residues. V was trimmed by 0 bases and J by 6 bases, leaving 10 bases between them. Per the germline V gene, CDR1 is SGHRS and CDR2 is YFSETQ. The DNA of the CDR3 is TGCGCCAGCAGCTTGGGTGGGGGGACCGAGCAGTACTTC. This encodes CASSLGGGTEQYF.